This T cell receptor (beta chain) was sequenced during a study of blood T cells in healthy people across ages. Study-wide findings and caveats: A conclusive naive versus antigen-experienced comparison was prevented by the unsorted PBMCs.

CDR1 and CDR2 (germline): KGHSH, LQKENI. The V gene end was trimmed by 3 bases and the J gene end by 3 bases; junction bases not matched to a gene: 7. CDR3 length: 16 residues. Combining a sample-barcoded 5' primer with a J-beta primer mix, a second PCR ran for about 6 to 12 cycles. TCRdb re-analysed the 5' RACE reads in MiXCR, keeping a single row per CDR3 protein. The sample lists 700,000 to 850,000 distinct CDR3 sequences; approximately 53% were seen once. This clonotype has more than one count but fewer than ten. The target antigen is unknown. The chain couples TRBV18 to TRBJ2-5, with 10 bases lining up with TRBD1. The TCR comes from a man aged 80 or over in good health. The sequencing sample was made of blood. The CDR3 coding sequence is TGTGCCAGCTCACCTTCTGACAGGGGGCAAGAAGAGACCCAGTACTTC. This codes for CASSPSDRGQEETQYF.